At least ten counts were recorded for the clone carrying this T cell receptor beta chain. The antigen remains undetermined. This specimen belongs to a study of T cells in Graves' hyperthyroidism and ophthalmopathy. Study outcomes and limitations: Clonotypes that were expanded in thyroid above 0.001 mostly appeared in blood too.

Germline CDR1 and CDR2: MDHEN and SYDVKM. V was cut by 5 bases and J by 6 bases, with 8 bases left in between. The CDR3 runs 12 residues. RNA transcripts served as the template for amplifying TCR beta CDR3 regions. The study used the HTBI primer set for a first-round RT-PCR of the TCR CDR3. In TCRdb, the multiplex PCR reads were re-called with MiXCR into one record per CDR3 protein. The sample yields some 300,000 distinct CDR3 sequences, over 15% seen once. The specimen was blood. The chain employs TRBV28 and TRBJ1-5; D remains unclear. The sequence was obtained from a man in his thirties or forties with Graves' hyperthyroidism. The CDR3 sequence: CASSLWGQPQHF. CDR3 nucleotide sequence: TGTGCCAGCAGTCTGTGGGGTCAGCCCCAGCATTTT.